What follows are 4 T cell receptor beta chains derived from one specimen sequenced in a study of blood T cells in healthy people across ages. A second PCR, run for about 7 to 12 cycles, used a sample-barcoded 5' primer plus a J-beta primer mix. Via MiXCR, TCRdb re-called the 5' RACE reads, giving one row per CDR3 protein. Counted here are approximately 1.5 million distinct CDR3 sequences, around 40% occurring once; the ten biggest clones make up just over 4%. Input material: blood. Receptor source: a woman between 18 and 29 years old in good health.

This chain joins TRBV20-1 and TRBJ2-1, with TRBD2 matching over 8 bases. The CDR3 contains 15 residues. The V gene end was trimmed by 3 bases and the J gene end by 0 bases; junction bases not matched to a gene: 4. Germline CDR1 DFQATT, CDR2 SNEGSKA (reference sequence). CDR3 DNA: TGCAGTGCTAGCGGGGGGGGATTCTCCTACAATGAGCAGTTCTTC. This sequence encodes CSASGGGFSYNEQFF.

Only one count was recorded for this clonotype. J is TRBJ1-1 and V is TRBV9, with unresolved D. Germline assignment: CDR1 SGDLS and CDR2 YYNGEE. With 0 bases removed from V and 3 bases from J, the gap between germline ends came to 9 bases. The CDR3 is 14 amino acids. CDR3 coding DNA: TGTGCCAGCAGCGTAGGGCTGTCGGACACTGAAGCTTTCTTT. This codes for CASSVGLSDTEAFF.

The V gene is TRBV5-1, the J gene TRBJ1-4; TRBD1 might be the D (6 bases). V gave up 4 bases and J gave up 7 bases, with 17 bases separating them. Germline assignment: CDR1 SGHRS and CDR2 YFSETQ. This CDR3 has 15 amino acids. The CDR3 here is CASSGWGGEFEKLFF. The CDR3, as DNA: TGCGCCAGCAGCGGATGGGGGGGCGAATTTGAAAAACTGTTTTTT.

This clonotype has a handful of counts. J is TRBJ2-1 and V is TRBV7-9; the D is unclear. The germline V gene encodes CDR1 SEHNR and CDR2 FQNEAQ (reference sequence). The CDR3 is 13 residues long. Trimming cost V 4 bases and J 5 bases, with 9 bases left between them. The CDR3 DNA reads as TGTGCCAGCAGCTCCGAACCGGACAATGAGCAGTTCTTC. This sequence encodes CASSSEPDNEQFF.